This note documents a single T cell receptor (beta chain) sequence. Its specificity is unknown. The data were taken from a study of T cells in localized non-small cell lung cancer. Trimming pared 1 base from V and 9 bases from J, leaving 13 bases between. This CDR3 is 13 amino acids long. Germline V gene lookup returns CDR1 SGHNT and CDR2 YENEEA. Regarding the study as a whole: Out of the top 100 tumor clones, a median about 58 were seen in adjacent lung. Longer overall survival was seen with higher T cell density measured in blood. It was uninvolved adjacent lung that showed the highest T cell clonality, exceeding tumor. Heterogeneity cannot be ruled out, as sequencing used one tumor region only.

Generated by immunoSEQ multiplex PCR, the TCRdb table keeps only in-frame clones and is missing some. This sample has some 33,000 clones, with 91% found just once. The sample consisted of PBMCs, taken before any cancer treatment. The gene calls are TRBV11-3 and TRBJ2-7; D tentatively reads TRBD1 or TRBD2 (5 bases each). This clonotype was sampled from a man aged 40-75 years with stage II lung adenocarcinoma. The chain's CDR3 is CASSLVLEGRQYF. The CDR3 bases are TGTGCCAGCAGCTTAGTGTTAGAGGGGAGGCAGTACTTC.